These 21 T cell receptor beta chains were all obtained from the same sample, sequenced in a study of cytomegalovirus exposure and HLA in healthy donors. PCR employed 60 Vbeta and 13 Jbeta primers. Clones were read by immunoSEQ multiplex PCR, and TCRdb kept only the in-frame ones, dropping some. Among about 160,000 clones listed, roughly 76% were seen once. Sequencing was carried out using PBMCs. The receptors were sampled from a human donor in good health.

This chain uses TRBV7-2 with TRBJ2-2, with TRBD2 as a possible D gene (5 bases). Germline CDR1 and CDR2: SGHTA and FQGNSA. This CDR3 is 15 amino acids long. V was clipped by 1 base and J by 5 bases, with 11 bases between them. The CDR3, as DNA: TGTGCCAGCAGCTTAGTTCGGGGTTCGACCGGGGAGCTGTTTTTT. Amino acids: CASSLVRGSTGELFF.

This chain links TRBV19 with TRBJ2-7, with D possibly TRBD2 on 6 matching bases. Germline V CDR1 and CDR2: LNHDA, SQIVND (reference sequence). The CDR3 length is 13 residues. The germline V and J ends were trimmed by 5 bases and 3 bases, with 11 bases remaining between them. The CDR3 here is CASSSGGGYEQYF. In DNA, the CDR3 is TGTGCCAGTAGTTCCGGGGGTGGCTACGAGCAGTACTTC.

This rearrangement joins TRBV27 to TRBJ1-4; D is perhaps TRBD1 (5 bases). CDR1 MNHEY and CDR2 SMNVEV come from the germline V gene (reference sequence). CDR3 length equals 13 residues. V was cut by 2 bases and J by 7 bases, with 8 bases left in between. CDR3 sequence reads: CASSLQGSEKLFF. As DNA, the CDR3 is TGTGCCAGCAGTTTACAGGGAAGTGAAAAACTGTTTTTT.

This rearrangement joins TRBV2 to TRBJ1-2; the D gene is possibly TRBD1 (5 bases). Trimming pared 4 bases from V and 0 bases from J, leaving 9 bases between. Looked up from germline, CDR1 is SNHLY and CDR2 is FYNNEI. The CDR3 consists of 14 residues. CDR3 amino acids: CASSVGGANYGYTF. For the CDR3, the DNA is TGTGCCAGCAGTGTCGGGGGAGCTAACTATGGCTACACCTTC.

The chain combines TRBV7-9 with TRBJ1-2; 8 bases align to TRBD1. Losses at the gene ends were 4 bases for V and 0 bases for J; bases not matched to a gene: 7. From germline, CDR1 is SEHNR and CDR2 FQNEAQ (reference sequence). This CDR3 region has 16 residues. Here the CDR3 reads CASSSDRDVTNYGYTF. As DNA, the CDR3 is TGTGCCAGCAGCTCGGACAGGGACGTCACTAACTATGGCTACACCTTC.

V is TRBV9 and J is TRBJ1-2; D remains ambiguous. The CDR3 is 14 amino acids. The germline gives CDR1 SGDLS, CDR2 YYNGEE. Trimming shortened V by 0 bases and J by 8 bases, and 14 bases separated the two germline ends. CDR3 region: CASSVDSAGRGYTF. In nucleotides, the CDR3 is TGTGCCAGCAGCGTAGATTCGGCAGGTAGAGGCTACACCTTC.

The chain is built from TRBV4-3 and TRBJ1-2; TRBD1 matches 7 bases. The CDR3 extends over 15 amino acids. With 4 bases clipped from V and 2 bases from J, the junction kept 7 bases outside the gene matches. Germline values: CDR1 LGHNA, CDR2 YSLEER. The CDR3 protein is CASSPTPGQNYGYTF. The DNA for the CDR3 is TGCGCCAGCAGCCCCACCCCGGGACAGAACTATGGCTACACCTTC.

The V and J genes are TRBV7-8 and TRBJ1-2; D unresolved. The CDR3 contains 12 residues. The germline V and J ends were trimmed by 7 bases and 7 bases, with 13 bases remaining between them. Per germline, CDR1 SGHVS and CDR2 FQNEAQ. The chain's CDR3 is CASTVPGGGYTF. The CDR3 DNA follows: TGTGCCAGCACCGTCCCAGGTGGTGGCTACACCTTC.

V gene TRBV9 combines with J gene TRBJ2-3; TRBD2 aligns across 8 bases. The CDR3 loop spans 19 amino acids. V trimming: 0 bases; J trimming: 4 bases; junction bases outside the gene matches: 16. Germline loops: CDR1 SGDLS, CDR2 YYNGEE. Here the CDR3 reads CASSVEAGDSFGTADTQYF. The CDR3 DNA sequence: TGTGCCAGCAGCGTAGAAGCGGGGGACTCATTTGGCACCGCAGATACGCAGTATTTT.

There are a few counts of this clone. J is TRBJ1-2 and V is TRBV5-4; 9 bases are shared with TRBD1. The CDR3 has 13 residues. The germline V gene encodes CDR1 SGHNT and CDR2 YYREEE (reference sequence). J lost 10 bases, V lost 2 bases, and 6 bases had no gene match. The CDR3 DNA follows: TGTGCCAGCAGCTTACTCCGGGACAGGGTCTACACCTTC. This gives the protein CASSLLRDRVYTF.

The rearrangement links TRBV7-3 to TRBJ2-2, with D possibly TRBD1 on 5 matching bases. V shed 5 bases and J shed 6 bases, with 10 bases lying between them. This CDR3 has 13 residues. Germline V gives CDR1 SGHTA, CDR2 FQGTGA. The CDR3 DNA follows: TGTGCCAGCAGCCCGACAGTCCCCGGGGAGCTGTTTTTT. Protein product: CASSPTVPGELFF.

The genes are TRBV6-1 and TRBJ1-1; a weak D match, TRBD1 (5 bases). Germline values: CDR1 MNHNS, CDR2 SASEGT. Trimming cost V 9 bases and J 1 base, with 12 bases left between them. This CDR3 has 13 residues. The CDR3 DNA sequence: TGTGCCAGTCCGGGACTCTGGAACACTGAAGCTTTCTTT. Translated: CASPGLWNTEAFF.

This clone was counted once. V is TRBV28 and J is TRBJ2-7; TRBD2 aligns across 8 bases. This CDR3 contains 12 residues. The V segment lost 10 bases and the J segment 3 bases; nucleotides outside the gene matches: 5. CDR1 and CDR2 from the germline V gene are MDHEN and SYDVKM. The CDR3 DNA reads TGTGCCACCCGGGGGGGATTCTACGAGCAGTACTTC. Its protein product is CATRGGFYEQYF.

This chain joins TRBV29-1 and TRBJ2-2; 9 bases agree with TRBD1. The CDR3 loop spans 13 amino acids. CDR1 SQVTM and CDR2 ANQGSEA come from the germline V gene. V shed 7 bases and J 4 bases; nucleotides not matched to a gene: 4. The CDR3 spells CSARDRATGELFF. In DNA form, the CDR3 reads TGCAGCGCCCGGGACAGGGCCACCGGGGAGCTGTTTTTT.

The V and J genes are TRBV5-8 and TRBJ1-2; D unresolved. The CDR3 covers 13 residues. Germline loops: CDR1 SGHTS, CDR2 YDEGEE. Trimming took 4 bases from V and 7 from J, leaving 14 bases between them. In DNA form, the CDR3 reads TGTGCCAGCAGCGAGCGACGACTAGTTGGCTACACCTTC. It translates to CASSERRLVGYTF.

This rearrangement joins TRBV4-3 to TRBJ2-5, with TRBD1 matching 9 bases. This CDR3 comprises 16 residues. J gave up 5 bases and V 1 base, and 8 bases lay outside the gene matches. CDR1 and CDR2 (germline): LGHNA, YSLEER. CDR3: CASSQGIGTGTETQYF. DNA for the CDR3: TGCGCCAGCAGCCAAGGTATCGGGACAGGGACCGAGACCCAGTACTTC.

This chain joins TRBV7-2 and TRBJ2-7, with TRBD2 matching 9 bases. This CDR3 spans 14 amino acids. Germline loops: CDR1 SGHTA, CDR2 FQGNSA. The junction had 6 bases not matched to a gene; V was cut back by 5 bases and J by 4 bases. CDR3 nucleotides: TGTGCCAGCAGCGTCGGGCTAGCGGGGTACGAGCAGTACTTC. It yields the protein CASSVGLAGYEQYF.

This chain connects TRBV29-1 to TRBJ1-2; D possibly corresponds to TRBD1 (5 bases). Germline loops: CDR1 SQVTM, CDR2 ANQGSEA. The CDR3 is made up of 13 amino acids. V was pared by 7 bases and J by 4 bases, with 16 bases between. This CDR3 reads CSAKLQAAYGYTF. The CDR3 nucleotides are TGCAGCGCGAAATTACAGGCCGCCTATGGCTACACCTTC.

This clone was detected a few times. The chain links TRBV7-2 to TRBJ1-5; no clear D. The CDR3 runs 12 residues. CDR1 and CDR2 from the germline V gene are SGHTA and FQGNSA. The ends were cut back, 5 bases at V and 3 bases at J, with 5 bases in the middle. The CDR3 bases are TGTGCCAGCAGCCCACTCAATCAGCCCCAGCATTTT. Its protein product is CASSPLNQPQHF.

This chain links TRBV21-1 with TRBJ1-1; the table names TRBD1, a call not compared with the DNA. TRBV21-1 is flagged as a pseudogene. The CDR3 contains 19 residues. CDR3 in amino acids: CASSKASGTGGLRNTEAFF. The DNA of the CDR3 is TGTGCCAGCAGCAAAGCGTCCGGAACAGGGGGCCTGAGGAACACTGAAGCTTTCTTT.

CDR3 in amino acids: CASSVVAGGFSYEQYF. The CDR3 coding sequence is TGTGCCAGCAGTGTAGTAGCGGGGGGGTTCTCCTACGAGCAGTACTTC. The gene calls are TRBV6-1 and TRBJ2-5, with 11 positions matching TRBD2. The J call may be faulty, since TRBJ2-7 better matches the DNA end. In germline, CDR1 is MNHNS, CDR2 SASEGT. This CDR3 contains 16 residues.